What follows are 10 T cell receptor beta chains derived from one specimen sequenced in a study of T cell repertoires in cytomegalovirus infection. No antigens are known for them. TCRdb independently ran MiXCR on the reads; one entry per CDR3 protein. The sample contains hundreds of thousands of distinct CDR3 sequences, approximately 30% of which appear only once. The sample in question was cultured CD8+ T cells from PBMCs, obtained from culture after CMV antigen stimulation. These receptors all come from a human donor in good health (CMV status not recorded). Some clones in this sample may be carry-over from other donors' samples.

This clonotype showed up just a few times. V usage is TRBV7-9 and J usage is TRBJ1-4; TRBD1 is a possible D gene (5 bases). CDR3 size: 13 residues. V lost 5 bases to trimming and J lost 7 bases, with 11 bases between them. Germline loops: CDR1 SEHNR, CDR2 FQNEAQ (reference sequence). CDR3 amino acids: CASSLRQSEKLFF. In nucleotides, the CDR3 is TGTGCCAGCAGCCTTAGACAGTCTGAAAAACTGTTTTTT. The variable domain in full, with the rest retrieved from reference TRBV7-9 and TRBJ1-4, is DTGVSQNPRHKITKRGQNVTFRCDPISEHNRLYWYRQTLGQGPEFLTYFQNEAQLEKSRLLSDRFSAERPKGSFSTLEIQRTEQGDSAMYLCASSLRQSEKLFFGSGTQLSVL.

On this clonotype itself: Its ends do not fully match the called genes, so a read error is possible. In DNA, the CDR3 is TGTGCCAACAGTTTATATATAGGGCAGGGCGGCGGCTACACCTTC. It specifies CANSLYIGQGGGYTF. The V call is TRBV12-3 or TRBV12-4, the J call TRBJ1-2; D is perhaps TRBD1 (5 bases). This CDR3 has 15 amino acids.

There are a few counts of this clonotype. The rearrangement joins TRBV12-3 or TRBV12-4 to TRBJ2-4; 9 bases are a match to TRBD2. This CDR3 has 13 residues. Trimming removed 5 bases from V and 13 bases from J; junction bases left unmatched: 9. The CDR3 spells CASSPLLAGLQYF. In DNA, the CDR3 is TGTGCCAGCAGTCCCCTTCTAGCGGGGCTACAGTACTTC.

This rearrangement joins TRBV6-6 to TRBJ2-1; D gene uncertain. This CDR3 contains 16 residues. Germline values: CDR1 MNHNY, CDR2 SVGAGI (reference sequence). The ends were cut back, 0 bases at V and 5 bases at J, with 14 bases in the middle. CDR3 sequence (DNA): TGTGCCAGCAGTTACTCGCATCTGACTGAGCACAATGAGCAGTTCTTC. It translates to CASSYSHLTEHNEQFF.

This clonotype has ten or more counts. The CDR3 is CASSPGQVGGEQYF. The CDR3 region has the DNA TGTGCCAGCAGCCCGGGACAGGTCGGTGGGGAGCAGTACTTC. The rearrangement joins TRBV7-6 to TRBJ2-7; 8 bases align to TRBD1. CDR3 length: 14 amino acids. The germline gives CDR1 SGHVS, CDR2 FNYEAQ. The J segment lost 7 bases and the V segment lost 5 bases, leaving 10 bases of the junction unmatched. Complete variable domain (other parts from reference TRBV7-6 and TRBJ2-7): GAGVSQSPRYKVTKRGQDVALRCDPISGHVSLYWYRQALGQGPEFLTYFNYEAQQDKSGLPNDRFSAERPEGSISTLTIQRTEQRDSAMYRCASSPGQVGGEQYFGPGTRLTVT.

In its sample, this clonotype was seen a few times. The V gene is TRBV27, the J gene TRBJ1-5, with 9 bases that match TRBD1. The CDR3 is 16 amino acids. CDR1 MNHEY and CDR2 SMNVEV come from the germline V gene (reference sequence). The trim removed 5 bases at V and 1 base at J, leaving 6 bases unmatched. CDR3 DNA sequence: TGTGCCAGCAGTCCGAACAGGGGGCGAAGCAATCAGCCCCAGCATTTT. Encoded protein: CASSPNRGRSNQPQHF.

The chain joins TRBV5-1 to TRBJ1-1; D gene ambiguous. The CDR3 spans 12 residues. Between the trimmed V and J ends, which lost 3 bases and 8 bases, there was a span of 11 bases. The germline CDR1 and CDR2 sequences are SGHRS and YFSETQ. Here the CDR3 DNA reads TGCGCCAGCAGCTCGAATGGTCTAGAAGCTTTCTTT. This gives the protein CASSSNGLEAFF.

The chain uses TRBV27 and TRBJ1-2; no definite D call. Germline loops: CDR1 MNHEY, CDR2 SMNVEV (reference sequence). The CDR3 has 17 amino acids. Trimming pared 11 bases from V and 2 bases from J, leaving 27 bases between. CDR3 coding DNA: TGTGCCGAATGTCAGCGAAGGGTGGTGATGGACAACTATGGCTACACCTTC. Its protein product is CAECQRRVVMDNYGYTF.

This clonotype was counted many times. The V and J genes are TRBV2 and TRBJ1-2; D is unclear. The CDR3 has 11 amino acids. CDR1 and CDR2 (germline): SNHLY, FYNNEI. Trimming took 6 bases from V and 7 from J, leaving 9 bases between them. Here the CDR3 DNA reads TGTGCCAGCAGGGTGACCCCTGGCTACACCTTC. It specifies CASRVTPGYTF. Filled out from reference TRBV2 and TRBJ1-2, the complete variable domain reads EPEVTQTPSHQVTQMGQEVILRCVPISNHLYFYWYRQILGQKVEFLVSFYNNEISEKSEIFDDQFSVERPDGSNFTLKIRSTKLEDSAMYFCASRVTPGYTFGSGTRLTVV.

This clonotype was detected ten times or more. The chain uses TRBV7-6 and TRBJ2-5, with 9 bases fitting TRBD1. Per germline, CDR1 SGHVS and CDR2 FNYEAQ. J lost 2 bases, V lost 4 bases, and 8 bases had no gene match. This CDR3 region has 16 residues. Written as DNA, the CDR3 is TGTGCCAGCAGCTCTGGGACAGGGATATCACAAGAGACCCAGTACTTC. Its translation is CASSSGTGISQETQYF.